This T cell receptor beta chain came from a study of low-dose radiotherapy and immunotherapy resistance in tumors. About the study: Patients were given intravenous nivolumab 240 mg every two weeks plus ipilimumab 1 mg/kg every six weeks.

Covering alpha and beta chains, TRAV- and TRBV-specific primers were used for the first-strand cDNA. The authors amplified TCRs for around 20 PCR cycles with a constant-region primer and a V-primer adapter. TCRdb reprocessed the reads with MiXCR, giving one entry per CDR3 protein. This sample carries tens of thousands of distinct CDR3 sequences, 18% of them seen once, and the ten largest clones take approximately 2.8%. Time point in this sample: before trial treatment. V lost 5 bases to trimming and J lost 5 bases; unmatched junction nucleotides: 9. Germline loops: CDR1 KGHDR, CDR2 SFDVKD. The CDR3 extends over 15 amino acids.

The sequence was collected from a male donor with prostate cancer. The chain is built from TRBV24-1 and TRBJ2-3, with 7 bases that match TRBD1. Sequenced here: PBMCs, sampled before treatment. The CDR3 bases are TGTGCCACCAGTGCTACAGGGGACCTCGGAGATACGCAGTATTTT. It encodes CATSATGDLGDTQYF.